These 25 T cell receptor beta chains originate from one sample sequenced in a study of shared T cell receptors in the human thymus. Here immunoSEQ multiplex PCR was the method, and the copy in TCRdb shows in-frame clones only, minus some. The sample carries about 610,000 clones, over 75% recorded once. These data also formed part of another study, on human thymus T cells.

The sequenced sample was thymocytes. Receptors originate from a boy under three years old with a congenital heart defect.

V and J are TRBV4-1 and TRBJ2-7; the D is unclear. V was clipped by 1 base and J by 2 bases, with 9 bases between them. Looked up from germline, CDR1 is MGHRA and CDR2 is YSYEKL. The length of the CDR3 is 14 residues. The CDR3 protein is CASSQGQSPYEQYF. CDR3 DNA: TGCGCCAGCAGCCAAGGGCAGTCTCCCTACGAGCAGTACTTC.

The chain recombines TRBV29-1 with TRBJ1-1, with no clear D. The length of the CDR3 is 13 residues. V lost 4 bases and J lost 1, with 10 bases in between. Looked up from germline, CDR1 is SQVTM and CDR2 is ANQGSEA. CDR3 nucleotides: TGCAGCGTTGCCCCTGCCAGGAACACTGAAGCTTTCTTT. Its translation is CSVAPARNTEAFF.

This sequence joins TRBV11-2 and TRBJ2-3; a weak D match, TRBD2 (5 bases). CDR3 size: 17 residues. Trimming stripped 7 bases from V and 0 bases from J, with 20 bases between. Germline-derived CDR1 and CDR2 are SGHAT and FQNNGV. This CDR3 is CASTRGLGRPSTDTQYF. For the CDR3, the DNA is TGTGCCAGCACACGAGGACTTGGACGCCCTAGCACAGATACGCAGTATTTT.

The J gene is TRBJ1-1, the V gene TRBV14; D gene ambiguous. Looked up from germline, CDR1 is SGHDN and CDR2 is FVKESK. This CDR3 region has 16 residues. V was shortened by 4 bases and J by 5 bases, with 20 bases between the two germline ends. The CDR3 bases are TGTGCCAGCAGCCCCGGAGATCGGACTCAAGAGACTGAAGCTTTCTTT. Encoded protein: CASSPGDRTQETEAFF.

The CDR3 bases are TGTGCCAGCAGCCAGAACCCGAGGAGGCCCCAAGGGAGTACTAGCACAGATACGCAGTATTTT. Its translation is CASSQNPRRPQGSTSTDTQYF. The gene calls are TRBV14 and TRBJ2-3; D is possibly TRBD2 (5 bases). Trimming removed 3 bases from V and 0 bases from J, with 28 bases in between. Germline loops: CDR1 SGHDN, CDR2 FVKESK. This CDR3 contains 21 residues.

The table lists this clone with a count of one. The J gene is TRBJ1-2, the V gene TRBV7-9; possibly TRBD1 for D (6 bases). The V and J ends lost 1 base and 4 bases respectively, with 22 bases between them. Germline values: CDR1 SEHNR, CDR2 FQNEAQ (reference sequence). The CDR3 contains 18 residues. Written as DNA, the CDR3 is TGTGCCAGCAGCTTAGAAAGGACAGCCCGCAGGGGAATCTATGGCTACACCTTC. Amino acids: CASSLERTARRGIYGYTF.

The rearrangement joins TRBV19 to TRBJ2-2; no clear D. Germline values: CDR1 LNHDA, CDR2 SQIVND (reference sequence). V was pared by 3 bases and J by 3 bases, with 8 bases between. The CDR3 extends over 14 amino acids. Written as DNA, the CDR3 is TGTGCCAGTAGTATTGGGCAGCACACCGGGGAGCTGTTTTTT. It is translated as CASSIGQHTGELFF.

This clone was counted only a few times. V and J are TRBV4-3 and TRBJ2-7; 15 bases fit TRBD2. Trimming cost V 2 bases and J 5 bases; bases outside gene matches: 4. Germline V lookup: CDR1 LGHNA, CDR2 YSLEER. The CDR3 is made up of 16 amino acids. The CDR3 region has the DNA TGCGCCAGCAGCCAACCGGGGACTAGCGGGAGGCACGAGCAGTACTTC. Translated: CASSQPGTSGRHEQYF.

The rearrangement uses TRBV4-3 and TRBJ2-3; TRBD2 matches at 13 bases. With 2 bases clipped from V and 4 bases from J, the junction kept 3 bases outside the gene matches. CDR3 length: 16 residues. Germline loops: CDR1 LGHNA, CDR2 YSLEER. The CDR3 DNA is TGCGCCAGCAGCCAACGGACTAGCGGGAGACCAGATACGCAGTATTTT. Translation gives CASSQRTSGRPDTQYF.

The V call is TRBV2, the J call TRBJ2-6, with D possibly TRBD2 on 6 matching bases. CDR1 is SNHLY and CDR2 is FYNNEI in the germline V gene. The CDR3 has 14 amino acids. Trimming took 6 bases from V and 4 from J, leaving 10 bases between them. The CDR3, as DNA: TGTGCCAGCAGAAGGGACTCCGGGGCCAACGTCCTGACTTTC. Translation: CASRRDSGANVLTF.

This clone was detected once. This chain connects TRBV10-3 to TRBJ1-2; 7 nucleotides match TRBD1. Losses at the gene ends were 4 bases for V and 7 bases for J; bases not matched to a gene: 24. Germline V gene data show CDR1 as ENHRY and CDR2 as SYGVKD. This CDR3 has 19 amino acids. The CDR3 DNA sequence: TGTGCCATCAGTGGTGAAGACAGGGACAAGCGTCGGGCCCCGGGTGGCTACACCTTC. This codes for CAISGEDRDKRRAPGGYTF.

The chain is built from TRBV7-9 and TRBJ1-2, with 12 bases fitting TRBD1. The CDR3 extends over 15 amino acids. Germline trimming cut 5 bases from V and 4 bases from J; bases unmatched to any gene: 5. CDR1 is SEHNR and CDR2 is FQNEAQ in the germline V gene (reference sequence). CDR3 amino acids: CASSDRDRGPYGYTF. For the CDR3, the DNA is TGTGCCAGCAGCGATCGGGACAGGGGGCCCTATGGCTACACCTTC.

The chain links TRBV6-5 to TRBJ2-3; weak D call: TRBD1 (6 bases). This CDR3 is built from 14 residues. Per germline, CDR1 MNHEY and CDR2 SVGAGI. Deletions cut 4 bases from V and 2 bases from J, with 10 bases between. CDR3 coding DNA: TGTGCCAGCAGTTTGGGACACCACACAGATACGCAGTATTTT. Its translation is CASSLGHHTDTQYF.

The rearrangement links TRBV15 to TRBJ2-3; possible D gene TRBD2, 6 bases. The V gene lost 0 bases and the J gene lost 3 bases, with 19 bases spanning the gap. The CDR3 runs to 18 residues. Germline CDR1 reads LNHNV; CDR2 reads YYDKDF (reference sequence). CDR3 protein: CATSRESPRRECTDTQYF. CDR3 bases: TGTGCCACCAGCAGAGAGTCCCCGCGACGGGAGTGTACAGATACGCAGTATTTT.

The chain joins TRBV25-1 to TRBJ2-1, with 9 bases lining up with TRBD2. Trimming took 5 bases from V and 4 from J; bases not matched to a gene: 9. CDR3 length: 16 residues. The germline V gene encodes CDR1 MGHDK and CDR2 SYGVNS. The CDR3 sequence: CASSCEVLAGYNEQFF. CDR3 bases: TGTGCCAGCAGTTGTGAGGTTCTAGCGGGGTACAATGAGCAGTTCTTC.

CDR3 sequence (DNA): TGTGCCAGCAATGGGGGCCCCTACGAGCAGTACTTC. The encoded protein is CASNGGPYEQYF. This sequence joins TRBV5-5 and TRBJ2-7, with D perhaps TRBD1 (6 bases). In germline, CDR1 is SGHKS, CDR2 YYEKEE (reference sequence). V was trimmed by 6 bases and J by 2 bases, leaving 9 bases between them. The CDR3 covers 12 residues.

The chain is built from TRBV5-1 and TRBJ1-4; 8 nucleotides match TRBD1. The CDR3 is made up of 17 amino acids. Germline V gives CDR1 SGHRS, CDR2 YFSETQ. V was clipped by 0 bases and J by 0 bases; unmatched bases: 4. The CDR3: CASSLADRGATNEKLFF. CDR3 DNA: TGCGCCAGCAGCTTGGCCGACAGGGGCGCAACTAATGAAAAACTGTTTTTT.

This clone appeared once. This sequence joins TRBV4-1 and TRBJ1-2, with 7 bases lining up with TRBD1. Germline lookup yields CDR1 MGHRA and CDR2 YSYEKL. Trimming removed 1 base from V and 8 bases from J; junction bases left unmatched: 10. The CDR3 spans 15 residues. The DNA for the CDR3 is TGCGCCAGCAGCCAAGGATACAGGGGAATACGAGGCTACACCTTC. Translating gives CASSQGYRGIRGYTF.

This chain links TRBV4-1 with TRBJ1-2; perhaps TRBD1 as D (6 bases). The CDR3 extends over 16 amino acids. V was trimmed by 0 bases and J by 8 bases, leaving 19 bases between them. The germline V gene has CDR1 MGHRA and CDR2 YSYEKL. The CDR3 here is CASSQDNGAGAKGYTF. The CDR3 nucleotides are TGCGCCAGCAGCCAAGATAACGGGGCAGGGGCAAAGGGCTACACCTTC.

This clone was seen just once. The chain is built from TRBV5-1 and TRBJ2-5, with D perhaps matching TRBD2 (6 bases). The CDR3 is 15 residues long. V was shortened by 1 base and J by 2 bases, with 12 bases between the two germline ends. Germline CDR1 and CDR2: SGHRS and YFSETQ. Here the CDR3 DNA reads TGCGCCAGCAGCTTGAGGAGGGGACGGCAAGAGACCCAGTACTTC. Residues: CASSLRRGRQETQYF.

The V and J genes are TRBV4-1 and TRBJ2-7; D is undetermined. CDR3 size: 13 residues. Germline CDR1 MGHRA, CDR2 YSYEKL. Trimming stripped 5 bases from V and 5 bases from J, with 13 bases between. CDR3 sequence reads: CASSARPLNEQYF. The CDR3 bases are TGCGCCAGCAGCGCGAGGCCCCTGAACGAGCAGTACTTC.

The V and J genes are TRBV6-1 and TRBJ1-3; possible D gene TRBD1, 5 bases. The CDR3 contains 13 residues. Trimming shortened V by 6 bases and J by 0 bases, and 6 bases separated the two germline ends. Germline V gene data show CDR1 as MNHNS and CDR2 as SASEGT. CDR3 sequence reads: CASRTDSGNTIYF. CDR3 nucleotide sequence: TGTGCCAGCAGGACAGACTCTGGAAACACCATATATTTT.

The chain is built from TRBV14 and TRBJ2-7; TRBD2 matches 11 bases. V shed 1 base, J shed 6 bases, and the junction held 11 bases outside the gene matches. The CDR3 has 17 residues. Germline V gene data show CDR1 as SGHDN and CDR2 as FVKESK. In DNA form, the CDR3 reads TGTGCCAGCAGCCAAGGGGTCGGGAGACTAGCGGGACTCGAGCAGTACTTC. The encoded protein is CASSQGVGRLAGLEQYF.

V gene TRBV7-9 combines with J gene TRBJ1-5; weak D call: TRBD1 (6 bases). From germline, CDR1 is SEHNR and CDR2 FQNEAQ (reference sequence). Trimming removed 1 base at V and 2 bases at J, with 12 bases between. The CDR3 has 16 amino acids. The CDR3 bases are TGTGCCAGCAGCTTAGGTTACAGGGATGGCAATCAGCCCCAGCATTTT. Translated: CASSLGYRDGNQPQHF.

CDR3 nucleotide sequence: TGTGCCAGCCGCCGCAGTGACAATGAGCAGTTCTTC. This gives the protein CASRRSDNEQFF. The J gene is TRBJ2-1, the V gene TRBV25-1; D not resolved. In germline, CDR1 is MGHDK, CDR2 SYGVNS. CDR3 size: 12 residues. V was cut by 8 bases and J by 5 bases, with 10 bases left in between.